This T cell receptor beta chain emerged from a study of neurological immune-mediated disorders. This clonotype was observed a handful of times. MiXCR, run by TCRdb on the 5' RACE reads, gives a single entry per CDR3 protein. The table lists about 59,000 distinct CDR3 sequences, around 3.8% of them singletons, with about 2% in the top ten. The CDR3 has 15 amino acids. The V and J ends lost 4 bases and 4 bases, in that order; junction bases with no gene match: 9. Germline assignment: CDR1 SGHRS and CDR2 YFSETQ. The chain is built from TRBV5-1 and TRBJ1-1; 8 bases map to TRBD1. This TCR came from a woman between 45 and 65 years old with multiple sclerosis. The sample taken for sequencing was PBMCs. CDR3 residues: CASSAQGADGTEAFF. CDR3 coding DNA: TGCGCCAGCAGCGCCCAGGGGGCGGATGGCACTGAAGCTTTCTTT.